The entry that follows covers one TCR beta chain sequence. Its binding antigen is unknown. No base qualities exist here, and no much larger clone lies one base off it. The immunoSEQ Assay, a bias-controlled multiplex PCR, was used to amplify TCRbeta CDR3 regions from genomic DNA. The source study handled its data this way. The number of nucleated cells in each sample was estimated from the amplification of reference gene primers within the assay. Sequence reads were collapsed and filtered to measure the absolute abundance of every unique TCRbeta CDR3 rearrangement. Productive Simpson clonality was computed per sample as the square root of Simpson's diversity index over productive rearrangements. TCRdb limited this immuneACCESS table to in-frame rearrangements with V and J called. A share of clones is missing; checked studies link under half to unresolved V genes, and the rest is unexplained. That table is the source of V, J and clone size, and D and trimming were worked out from the DNA. The sample yields a few hundred thousand clones; 80% to 90% were counted once. Approximately 0.84% of the sample belongs to the ten largest clones.

The collaborating institutions used their own protocols to collect whole blood in K2EDTA tubes. For TCRbeta analysis, collaborator samples were shipped as frozen whole blood, as isolated PBMCs, or as DNA extracted from either sample type. The data derive from a study of blood T cell repertoires in COVID-19 (dated by TCRdb to the early 2020s). In terms of the full investigation: The collaborator samples originated in the United States, Italy and Spain and spanned the acute and convalescent phases of COVID-19. Subjects who had been exposed to COVID-19, were actively infected with it, or had recovered from it provided the deeply sampled blood TCRbeta repertoires that made up the dataset. The repertoires were released in a freely available public database meant as a resource for research on the immune response to SARS-CoV-2. Where available, HLA class I and class II types were taken from metadata supplied by the sample provider and were not determined by assay-based typing. The prospective study material was composed of cDNA or gDNA derived from T cells, B-cell-depleted T cells, or PBMCs. The sample metadata nearly always contained a de-identified subject ID, COVID-19 status, age in years and sex. The samples were drawn from the first 160 participants of the ongoing ImmuneRACE study and from 1,254 subjects provided by 6 global collaborators. Results the study describes overall, beyond this receptor: Clinical and demographic metadata were provided uncurated, with the amount varying by source and participant.

V sheds 4 bases and J sheds 5 bases, leaving 8 bases between their ends. For CDR1 and CDR2, the germline V gene lists MGHRA and YSYEKL. The cysteine opens and the phenylalanine closes a CDR3 of 12 amino acids. The kept DNA is CDR3 alone, 36 bases in frame from the first base. The chain employs TRBV4-1 and TRBJ2-5; the D gene is unclear. This clonotype originated in a man aged 30 to 39 with acute or convalescent COVID-19. Sequencing used peripheral blood. The CDR3 sequence is CASSLNEETQYF. The nucleotide sequence reads as follows: TGCGCCAGCAGCCTCAACGAGGAGACCCAGTACTTC.